What follows are 17 T cell receptor beta chains derived from one specimen sequenced in a study of blood T cell repertoires in COVID-19. The assay was immunoSEQ multiplex PCR, and TCRdb's table has in-frame clones only and misses some. The sample has some 150,000 clones; 70% to 90% are singletons. The material sequenced was peripheral blood. These receptors came from an older woman with acute or convalescent COVID-19.

The chain employs TRBV19 and TRBJ2-6, with D maybe TRBD1 (7 bases). V was clipped by 5 bases and J by 0 bases, with 11 bases between them. The CDR3 sequence is 16 residues long. The germline V gene has CDR1 LNHDA and CDR2 SQIVND (reference sequence). The CDR3, as DNA: TGTGCCAGTAGTCCTCAGGGGGGCTCTGGGGCCAACGTCCTGACTTTC. It specifies CASSPQGGSGANVLTF.

The chain combines TRBV7-2 with TRBJ2-2; a weak D match, TRBD1 (6 bases). Germline V CDR1 and CDR2: SGHTA, FQGNSA. There are 15 residues in the CDR3. Trimming pared 5 bases from V and 4 bases from J, leaving 14 bases between. CDR3 residues: CASSARTDRTGELFF. CDR3 in DNA: TGTGCCAGCAGCGCTCGGACAGACCGCACCGGGGAGCTGTTTTTT.

CDR3 coding DNA: TGTGCCAGCAGTGAATCCGCTACTCCAAAAGAGACCCAGTACTTC. It translates to CASSESATPKETQYF. The chain uses TRBV25-1 and TRBJ2-5; D uncertain. Germline lookup yields CDR1 MGHDK and CDR2 SYGVNS. The CDR3 is 15 amino acids. The V gene lost 1 base and the J gene lost 3 bases, with 12 bases spanning the gap. The full variable domain, rest sourced from reference TRBV25-1 and TRBJ2-5, is EADIYQTPRYLVIGTGKKITLECSQTMGHDKMYWYQQDPGMELHLIHYSYGVNSTEKGDLSSESTVSRIRTEHFPLTLESARPSHTSQYLCASSESATPKETQYFGPGTRLLVL.

The rearrangement uses TRBV24-1 and TRBJ2-1, with D maybe TRBD2 (6 bases). V was clipped by 6 bases and J by 8 bases, with 13 bases between them. This CDR3 has 13 residues. Per the germline V gene, CDR1 is KGHDR and CDR2 is SFDVKD. DNA of the CDR3: TGTGCCACCAGTCGGGCAGGAGGGTATGAGCAGTTCTTC. Translating it yields CATSRAGGYEQFF.

The DNA for the CDR3 is TGTGCCAGCAGTACCGACAGTAATTCACCCCTCCACTTT. It is translated as CASSTDSNSPLHF. The chain uses TRBV28 and TRBJ1-6, with D possibly TRBD1 on 5 matching bases. The V gene lost 5 bases and the J gene lost 6 bases, with 8 bases spanning the gap. CDR3 size: 13 residues. Germline V CDR1 and CDR2: MDHEN, SYDVKM.

The chain joins TRBV4-3 to TRBJ1-1, with TRBD1 identical over 10 bases. Germline values: CDR1 LGHNA, CDR2 YSLEER. The CDR3 length is 17 residues. The V segment lost 1 base and the J segment 5 bases; nucleotides outside the gene matches: 10. CDR3 protein: CASSQAVSDRGHTEAFF. CDR3 nucleotides: TGCGCCAGCAGCCAAGCCGTAAGTGACAGGGGGCATACTGAAGCTTTCTTT.

The V gene is TRBV29-1, the J gene TRBJ1-2; D is unclear. Germline V gene sequence: CDR1 SQVTM, CDR2 ANQGSEA. The V end was cut by 8 bases, the J end by 0 bases, with 10 bases between. CDR3 length: 12 residues. This CDR3 is CSTQEANYGYTF. The CDR3 DNA sequence: TGCAGCACTCAGGAAGCTAACTATGGCTACACCTTC.

The chain is built from TRBV7-2 and TRBJ1-2; 7 positions match TRBD1. V was pared by 5 bases and J by 4 bases, with 7 bases of the junction left unmatched. CDR3 size: 14 residues. Germline CDR1 is SGHTA and CDR2 is FQGNSA. The CDR3 nucleotides read TGTGCCAGCAGCCCCGAGGGGGCCACCTATGGCTACACCTTC. Amino acid sequence: CASSPEGATYGYTF. The complete variable domain, with remaining parts taken from reference TRBV7-2 and TRBJ1-2, reads GAGVSQSPSNKVTEKGKDVELRCDPISGHTALYWYRQSLGQGLEFLIYFQGNSAPDKSGLPSDRFSAERTGGSVSTLTIQRTQQEDSAVYLCASSPEGATYGYTFGSGTRLTVV.

The rearrangement links TRBV4-3 to TRBJ2-3, with D perhaps matching TRBD1 (8 bases). The CDR3 runs 17 residues. Germline lookup yields CDR1 LGHNA and CDR2 YSLEER. V lost 4 bases, J lost 4 bases, and 21 bases lay in between. CDR3 in DNA: TGCGCCAGCAGCCTAGAAAACAGGGGGGGAGAGGCAGATACGCAGTATTTT. Its protein is CASSLENRGGEADTQYF.

This chain uses TRBV7-2 with TRBJ1-1; D not resolved. Trimming shortened V by 0 bases and J by 6 bases, and 5 bases separated the two germline ends. Germline V lookup: CDR1 SGHTA, CDR2 FQGNSA. CDR3 length: 12 amino acids. The CDR3 protein is CASSLAVAEAFF. CDR3 coding DNA: TGTGCCAGCAGCTTAGCGGTAGCTGAAGCTTTCTTT.

This clone was detected once. The chain joins TRBV7-2 to TRBJ2-3; 9 positions match TRBD1. Trimming cost V 1 base and J 2 bases; bases outside gene matches: 4. The germline V gene has CDR1 SGHTA and CDR2 FQGNSA. CDR3 length: 16 residues. The CDR3 protein is CASSLGGTGTTDTQYF. The CDR3 nucleotides are TGTGCCAGCAGCTTAGGAGGGACAGGGACCACAGATACGCAGTATTTT.

The V call is TRBV11-2, the J call TRBJ1-6, with D possibly being TRBD1 (6 bases). The CDR3 totals 16 residues. Trimming removed 6 bases from V and 6 bases from J, with 18 bases in between. Germline V gene data show CDR1 as SGHAT and CDR2 as FQNNGV. CDR3 in DNA: TGTGCCAGCAGACGGAGACAGGCTACGGCTAATTCACCCCTCCACTTT. Translation gives CASRRRQATANSPLHF.

The chain combines TRBV27 with TRBJ2-7; 10 bases line up with TRBD1. CDR3 size: 15 residues. With V trimmed by 3 bases and J by 7 bases, 9 bases remained unmatched. Germline V gives CDR1 MNHEY, CDR2 SMNVEV (reference sequence). Written as DNA, the CDR3 is TGTGCCAGCAGTTTCGGCTCGACAGGGGGCATTGAGCAGTACTTC. Amino acids: CASSFGSTGGIEQYF.

About this clone: Other nucleotide sequences in the sample specify the same CDR3. The chain links TRBV5-1 to TRBJ2-1; 8 bases are shared with TRBD2. The CDR3 has 15 residues. Germline-derived CDR1 and CDR2 are SGHRS and YFSETQ. J lost 6 bases, V lost 0 bases, and 5 bases had no gene match. CDR3 coding DNA: TGCGCCAGCAGCTTGGAAAGCGGGGGCCTCAATGAGCAGTTCTTC. Protein product: CASSLESGGLNEQFF.

The chain couples TRBV6-1 to TRBJ2-3; 8 bases line up with TRBD1. Germline lookup yields CDR1 MNHNS and CDR2 SASEGT. The junction had 6 bases not matched to a gene; V was cut back by 2 bases and J by 8 bases. CDR3 length: 14 amino acids. CDR3 in DNA: TGTGCCAGCAGTGAAAACAGGGGGAGCGGTACGCAGTATTTT. Encoded protein: CASSENRGSGTQYF.

The chain joins TRBV7-8 to TRBJ2-1, with D perhaps matching TRBD2 (5 bases). The germline V gene has CDR1 SGHVS and CDR2 FQNEAQ. The CDR3 consists of 16 residues. V dropped 4 bases and J dropped 0 bases, with 13 bases sitting between them. The CDR3 region has the DNA TGTGCCAGCAGCTCCCAGGCGGGTTCCTCCTACAATGAGCAGTTCTTC. It is translated as CASSSQAGSSYNEQFF. The full variable domain, rest sourced from reference TRBV7-8 and TRBJ2-1, is GAGVSQSPRYKVAKRGQDVALRCDPISGHVSLFWYQQALGQGPEFLTYFQNEAQLDKSGLPSDRFFAERPEGSVSTLKIQRTQQEDSAVYLCASSSQAGSSYNEQFFGPGTRLTVL.

The chain employs TRBV6-5 and TRBJ2-5, with a possible D match to TRBD2 (6 bases). V dropped 7 bases and J dropped 7 bases, with 10 bases sitting between them. This CDR3 comprises 11 residues. CDR1 and CDR2 from the germline V gene are MNHEY and SVGAGI. CDR3 DNA sequence: TGTGCCAGCACCCTGCGGGGGACCCAGTACTTC. Its protein product is CASTLRGTQYF.